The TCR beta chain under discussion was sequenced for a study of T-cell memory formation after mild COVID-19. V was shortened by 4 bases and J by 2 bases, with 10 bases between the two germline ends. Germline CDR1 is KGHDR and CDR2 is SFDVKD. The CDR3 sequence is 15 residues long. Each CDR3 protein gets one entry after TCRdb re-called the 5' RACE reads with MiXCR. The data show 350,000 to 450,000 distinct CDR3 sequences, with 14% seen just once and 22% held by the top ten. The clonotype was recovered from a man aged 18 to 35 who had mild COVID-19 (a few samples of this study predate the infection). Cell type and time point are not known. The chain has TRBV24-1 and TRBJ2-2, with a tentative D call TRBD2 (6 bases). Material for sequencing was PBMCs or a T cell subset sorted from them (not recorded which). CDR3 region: CATSDSGLNTGELFF. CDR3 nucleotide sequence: TGTGCCACCAGTGACTCTGGACTAAACACCGGGGAGCTGTTTTTT.